Listed below are T cell receptor beta chains from one sample, sequenced in a study of human T cells and chemical hapten exposure. TCRdb used MiXCR to reprocess the RACE reads, holding one entry per CDR3 protein. This sample has fewer than 300,000 distinct CDR3 sequences; more than 6.5% occur once, and the top ten carry less than 3%. Sequenced here: whole blood, sampled in connection with sensitization to the hapten diphenylcyclopropenone (DPC). Receptor source: a middle-aged woman with alopecia areata. Some clones in this sample may be carry-over from other donors' samples. Each CDR3 is given with its conserved first and last residue. The D gene is left open where the match is weak. Clone size, where shown, is once, few, many, or a class for clones that have expanded.

-	TRBV7-2	TRBJ1-4	-	CASSLAHRVANEKLFF	TGTGCCAGCAGCTTAGCCCACAGGGTTGCTAATGAAAAACTGTTTTTT
-	TRBV18	TRBJ1-5	-	CASSPGQPYSNQPQHF	TGTGCCAGCTCACCCGGGCAACCCTATAGCAATCAGCCCCAGCATTTT
TRBD1	TRBV20-1	TRBJ1-5	-	CSALGQTLNQPQHF	TGCAGTGCCCTGGGACAGACCCTAAATCAGCCCCAGCATTTT
TRBD1	TRBV28	TRBJ2-3	many	CASSSAWGQGSTDTQYF	TGTGCCAGCAGTTCCGCCTGGGGACAGGGAAGCACAGATACGCAGTATTTT
-	TRBV13	TRBJ1-6	few	CASRSRQDLINSPLHF	TGTGCCAGCAGATCGCGACAGGACCTTATAAATTCACCCCTCCACTTT
TRBD2	TRBV27	TRBJ2-3	few	CASSFRGRSWYF	TGTGCCAGCAGTTTTCGCGGGAGATCTTGGTATTTT
-	TRBV5-1	TRBJ1-6	-	CASSPGQGWANSPLHF	TGCGCCAGCAGCCCGGGCCAGGGGTGGGCTAATTCACCCCTCCACTTT
TRBD1	TRBV7-8	TRBJ2-2	few	CASSPRGLNTGELFF	TGTGCCAGCAGCCCCAGGGGGCTGAACACCGGGGAGCTGTTTTTT
-	TRBV29-1	TRBJ1-2	few	CSVSDTLSHGYTF	TGCAGCGTCTCCGACACCCTGTCCCACGGCTACACCTTC
TRBD2	TRBV7-9	TRBJ2-2	many	CASSPRAGGPNTGELFF	TGTGCCAGCAGCCCCCGAGCGGGAGGGCCGAACACCGGGGAGCTGTTTTTT
-	TRBV29-1	TRBJ1-5	many	CSPKRGEGANQPQHF	TGCAGCCCAAAGCGGGGGGAAGGGGCCAATCAGCCCCAGCATTTT
-	TRBV29-1	TRBJ2-1	-	CSVGSPNRIEQFF	TGCAGCGTAGGGAGCCCCAATCGAATTGAGCAGTTCTTC
TRBD1	TRBV27	TRBJ2-7	few	CASSFQGARAEQYF	TGTGCCAGCAGTTTTCAGGGGGCGAGGGCCGAGCAGTACTTC
-	TRBV29-1	TRBJ1-2	many	CSVEQGNGDGYTF	TGCAGCGTTGAACAGGGAAACGGGGATGGCTACACCTTC
-	TRBV2	TRBJ1-2	few	CASSADGNYGYTF	TGTGCCAGCAGCGCGGACGGAAACTATGGCTACACCTTC
-	TRBV12-3/TRBV12-4	TRBJ2-7	many	CASSLRSLEGQYF	TGTGCCAGCAGTCTCCGGTCTTTGGAGGGCCAGTACTTC
TRBD2	TRBV29-1	TRBJ2-7	few	CSARTSGIYEQYF	TGCAGCGCGCGGACTAGCGGGATTTACGAGCAGTACTTC
-	TRBV3-1	TRBJ1-5	-	CASSFDVNQPQHF	TGTGCCAGCAGCTTCGACGTCAATCAGCCCCAGCATTTT
-	TRBV2	TRBJ2-1	few	CASSARGTYNEQFF	TGTGCCAGCAGTGCCAGGGGTACCTACAATGAGCAGTTCTTC
TRBD1	TRBV23-1	TRBJ2-3	few	CASSHRDRAFTDTQYF	TGCGCCAGCAGTCACCGGGACAGGGCGTTCACAGATACGCAGTATTTT
TRBD1	TRBV5-5	TRBJ1-1	-	CASSRHRQGNTEAFF	TGTGCCAGCAGCCGTCACCGACAGGGGAACACTGAAGCTTTCTTT
-	TRBV20-1	TRBJ1-1	few	CSARALDGRTEAFF	TGCAGTGCTCGAGCCCTGGATGGACGTACTGAAGCTTTCTTT
TRBD1	TRBV7-2	TRBJ1-6	-	CASSLMRGRRSPLHF	TGTGCCAGCAGCTTAATGAGGGGGCGCCGGTCACCCCTCCACTTT
-	TRBV11-2	TRBJ2-2	many	CASSLFGPTPNTGELFF	TGTGCCAGCAGCTTATTCGGACCGACCCCCAACACCGGGGAGCTGTTTTTT
TRBD1	TRBV4-2	TRBJ1-4	-	CASSQAQTMDRRGEKLFF	TGTGCCAGCAGCCAAGCTCAAACCATGGACAGGCGGGGTGAAAAACTGTTTTTT
-	TRBV5-1	TRBJ1-4	many	CASSLGDGTTNEKLFF	TGCGCCAGCAGCTTGGGGGACGGGACGACTAATGAAAAACTGTTTTTT
TRBD1	TRBV4-3	TRBJ2-1	few	CASSQIDRAEQFF	TGCGCCAGCAGCCAAATTGACAGGGCTGAGCAGTTCTTC
TRBD1	TRBV2	TRBJ2-3	few	CATRQGNAPDTQYF	TGTGCCACCCGACAGGGGAATGCTCCAGATACGCAGTATTTT
-	TRBV4-3	TRBJ1-2	-	CASSHKGGVNYGYTF	TGCGCCAGCAGCCACAAAGGAGGGGTTAACTATGGCTACACCTTC
-	TRBV24-1	TRBJ2-2	few	CATSGTPDKNTGELFF	TGTGCCACCAGTGGGACCCCGGACAAGAACACCGGGGAGCTGTTTTTT
TRBD2	TRBV4-1	TRBJ2-5	few	CASSHGGGGRETQYF	TGCGCCAGCAGCCACGGTGGAGGCGGGAGAGAGACCCAGTACTTC
-	TRBV29-1	TRBJ2-7	many	CSVSTGYYEQYF	TGCAGCGTTAGTACGGGGTACTACGAGCAGTACTTC
-	TRBV7-9	TRBJ2-7	-	CASSPPSVEQYF	TGTGCCAGCAGCCCCCCTTCAGTCGAGCAGTACTTC
TRBD1	TRBV28	TRBJ2-7	-	CASSGSGQGSLGQYF	TGTGCCAGCAGTGGTTCCGGACAGGGCAGCCTAGGGCAGTACTTC
TRBD1	TRBV7-9	TRBJ2-1	many	CASSVDRVYEQFF	TGTGCCAGCAGCGTGGACAGGGTGTACGAGCAGTTCTTC
-	TRBV5-1	TRBJ1-1	-	CASSLTPPGLQNTEAFF	TGCGCCAGCAGCTTGACCCCTCCCGGACTCCAGAACACTGAAGCTTTCTTT
-	TRBV29-1	TRBJ2-7	few	CSVGFAYEQYF	TGCAGCGTTGGGTTTGCCTACGAGCAGTACTTC
TRBD1	TRBV3-1	TRBJ1-1	many	CASSPGTGGTEAFF	TGTGCCAGCAGCCCTGGGACAGGGGGCACTGAAGCTTTCTTT
-	TRBV6-2/TRBV6-3	TRBJ2-1	-	CASRQTGWSGEQFF	TGTGCCAGCAGACAAACGGGATGGTCTGGGGAGCAGTTCTTC
TRBD1	TRBV7-2	TRBJ2-5	few	CASSPYDRAAYF	TGTGCCAGCAGCCCCTACGACAGGGCTGCGTACTTC
TRBD1	TRBV7-2	TRBJ2-4	-	CASSVGQALAKNIQYF	TGTGCCAGCAGCGTAGGACAGGCGCTAGCCAAAAACATTCAGTACTTC
-	TRBV6-1	TRBJ1-2	-	CASSDSLNYGYTF	TGTGCCAGCAGTGACAGCTTGAACTATGGCTACACCTTC
-	TRBV7-2	TRBJ2-3	-	CASSLGAWDTDTQYF	TGTGCCAGCAGCTTAGGGGCCTGGGACACAGATACGCAGTATTTT
-	TRBV28	TRBJ1-1	-	CASRTSPRTLNTEAFF	TGTGCCAGCAGAACTTCCCCCCGGACACTAAACACTGAAGCTTTCTTT
-	TRBV7-8	TRBJ2-5	few	CASSPIQGSRETQYF	TGTGCCAGCAGCCCAATCCAGGGGAGTCGAGAGACCCAGTACTTC
TRBD2	TRBV7-2	TRBJ2-3	-	CASSLSRLAGRSDTQYF	TGTGCCAGCAGCTTATCCCGACTAGCGGGAAGGTCAGATACGCAGTATTTT
-	TRBV7-2	TRBJ1-2	few	CASSLVALGRVNYGYTF	TGTGCCAGCAGCTTAGTGGCCTTGGGACGGGTTAACTATGGCTACACCTTC
-	TRBV12-3/TRBV12-4	TRBJ1-1	few	CASGGRVGTEAFF	TGTGCCAGCGGGGGCAGGGTGGGCACTGAAGCTTTCTTT
TRBD1	TRBV28	TRBJ1-6	few	CASSNRGGAYNSPLHF	TGTGCCAGCAGTAACAGGGGGGGTGCTTATAATTCACCCCTCCACTTT
-	TRBV9	TRBJ2-7	-	CASSVEPGVGYEQYF	TGTGCCAGCAGCGTAGAACCTGGGGTCGGCTACGAGCAGTACTTC
-	TRBV27	TRBJ2-3	-	CASSPSATGTDTQYF	TGTGCCAGCAGTCCCTCCGCGACAGGCACAGATACGCAGTATTTT
TRBD2	TRBV12-3/TRBV12-4	TRBJ2-4	many	CASSPPGGGGVKNIQYF	TGTGCCAGCAGTCCTCCCGGCGGGGGGGGCGTCAAAAACATTCAGTACTTC
-	TRBV4-2	TRBJ2-5	many	CASSQESQETQYF	TGTGCCAGCAGCCAAGAGAGCCAAGAGACCCAGTACTTC
-	TRBV11-2	TRBJ2-7	-	CASSSGLFFGDEQYF	TGTGCCAGCAGCTCGGGACTCTTTTTTGGGGACGAGCAGTACTTC